Many counts were recorded for the clone carrying this T cell receptor (beta chain). Its target is unknown. Unique molecular identifiers were carried by the TCR beta cDNA libraries. Starting from roughly 1 to 10 million T cells, the study yielded roughly 0.5 million cDNA molecules. A single record per CDR3 protein comes from TCRdb applying MiXCR to the PCR reads. The repertoire holds about 500,000 distinct CDR3 sequences, with approximately 45% as singletons. The V gene's germline CDR1 is SQVTM and CDR2 ANQGSEA. V gave up 3 bases and J gave up 0 bases, with 15 bases separating them. The CDR3 runs to 15 residues. This sample stems from a study of post-analysis software for immune sequencing data. Whole-study context: Several disease courses (relapsing-remitting, secondary progressive and progressive-relapsing) of multiple sclerosis were included.

Findings of the study overall: The authors found that F measure strongly co-clustered same-batch samples. Multiple sclerosis was associated with a significant reduction in normalized Chao1 diversity relative to controls. Five or six TRBV segments (TRBV5-6, TRBV5-1 and TRBV20-1 among them) occurred more frequently in patients than in controls.

This receptor was obtained from a girl aged 5-17 years with multiple sclerosis. The sequencing input was blood. The chain employs TRBV29-1 and TRBJ2-7, with D maybe TRBD2 (6 bases). CDR3 in amino acids: CSVDVGGVGSYEQYF. The CDR3 nucleotides read TGCAGCGTTGACGTAGGCGGGGTGGGCTCCTACGAGCAGTACTTC.